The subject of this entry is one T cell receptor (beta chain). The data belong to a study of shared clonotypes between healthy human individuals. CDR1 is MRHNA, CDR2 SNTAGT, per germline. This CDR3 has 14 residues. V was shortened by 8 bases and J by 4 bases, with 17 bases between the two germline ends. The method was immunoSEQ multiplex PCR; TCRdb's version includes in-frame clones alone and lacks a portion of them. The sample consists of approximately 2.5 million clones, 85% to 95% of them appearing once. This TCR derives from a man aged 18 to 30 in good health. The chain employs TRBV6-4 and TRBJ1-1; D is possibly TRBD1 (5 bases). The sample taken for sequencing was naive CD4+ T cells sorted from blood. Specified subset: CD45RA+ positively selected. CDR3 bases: TGTGCCAGCTCCAGCCTCCCAGGGAGCACTGAAGCTTTCTTT. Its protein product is CASSSLPGSTEAFF.